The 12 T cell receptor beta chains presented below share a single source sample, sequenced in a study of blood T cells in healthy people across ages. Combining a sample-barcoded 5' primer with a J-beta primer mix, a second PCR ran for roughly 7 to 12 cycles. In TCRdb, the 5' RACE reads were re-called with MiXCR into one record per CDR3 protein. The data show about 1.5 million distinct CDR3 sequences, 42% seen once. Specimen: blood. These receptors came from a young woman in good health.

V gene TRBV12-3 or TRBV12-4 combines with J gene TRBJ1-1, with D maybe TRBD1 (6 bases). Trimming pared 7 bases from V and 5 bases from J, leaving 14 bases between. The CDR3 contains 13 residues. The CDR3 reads CASTWGGQTEAFF. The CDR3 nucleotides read TGTGCCAGCACCTGGGGGGGCCAGACTGAAGCTTTCTTT.

This CDR3 is CAWLTGTDYGYTF. For the CDR3, the DNA is TGTGCCTGGCTTACCGGGACAGACTATGGCTACACCTTC. The chain is built from TRBV30 and TRBJ1-2; 7 nucleotides match TRBD1. Trimming took 5 bases from V and 3 from J; bases not matched to a gene: 6. The CDR3 length is 13 residues. Germline V CDR1 and CDR2: GTSNPN, SVGIG (reference sequence). The full variable domain, with the rest looked up from reference TRBV30 and TRBJ1-2, is SQTIHQWPATLVQPVGSPLSLECTVEGTSNPNLYWYRQAAGRGLQLLFYSVGIGQISSEVPQNLSASRPQDRQFILSSKKLLLSDSGFYLCAWLTGTDYGYTFGSGTRLTVV.

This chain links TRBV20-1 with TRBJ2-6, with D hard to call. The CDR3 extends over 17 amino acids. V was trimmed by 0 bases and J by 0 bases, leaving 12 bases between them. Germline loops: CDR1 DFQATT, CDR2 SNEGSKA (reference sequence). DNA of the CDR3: TGCAGTGCTAGAGATCTGGACGGTTACTCTGGGGCCAACGTCCTGACTTTC. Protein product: CSARDLDGYSGANVLTF.

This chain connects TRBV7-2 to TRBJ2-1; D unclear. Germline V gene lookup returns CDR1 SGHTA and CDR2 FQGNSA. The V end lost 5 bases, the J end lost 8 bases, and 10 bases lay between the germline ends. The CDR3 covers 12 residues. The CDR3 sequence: CASSHVGDEQFF. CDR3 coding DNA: TGTGCCAGCAGCCACGTGGGTGATGAGCAGTTCTTC.

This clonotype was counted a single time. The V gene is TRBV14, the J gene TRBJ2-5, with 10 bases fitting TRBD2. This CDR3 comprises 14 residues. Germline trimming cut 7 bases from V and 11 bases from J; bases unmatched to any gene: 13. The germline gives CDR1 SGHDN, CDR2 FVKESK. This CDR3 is CASMRPSGGNEQYF. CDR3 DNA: TGTGCCAGCATGCGGCCTAGCGGGGGTAATGAGCAGTACTTC. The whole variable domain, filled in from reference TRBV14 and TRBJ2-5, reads EAGVTQFPSHSVIEKGQTVTLRCDPISGHDNLYWYRRVMGKEIKFLLHFVKESKQDESGMPNNRFLAERTGGTYSTLKVQPAELEDSGVYFCASMRPSGGNEQYFGPGTRLLVL.

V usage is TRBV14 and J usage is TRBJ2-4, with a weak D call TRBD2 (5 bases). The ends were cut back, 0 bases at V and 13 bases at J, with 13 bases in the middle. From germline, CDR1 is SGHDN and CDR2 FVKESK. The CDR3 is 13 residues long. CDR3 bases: TGTGCCAGCAGCCAAGAAAGAGGGAATGAGCAGTACTTC. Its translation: CASSQERGNEQYF. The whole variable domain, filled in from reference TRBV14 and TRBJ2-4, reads EAGVTQFPSHSVIEKGQTVTLRCDPISGHDNLYWYRRVMGKEIKFLLHFVKESKQDESGMPNNRFLAERTGGTYSTLKVQPAELEDSGVYFCASSQERGNEQYFGAGTRLSVL.

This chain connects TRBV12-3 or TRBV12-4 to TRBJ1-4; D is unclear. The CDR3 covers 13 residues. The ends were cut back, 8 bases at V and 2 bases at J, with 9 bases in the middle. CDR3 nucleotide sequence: TGTGCCAGCGTACCCCACACTAATGAAAAACTGTTTTTT. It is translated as CASVPHTNEKLFF.

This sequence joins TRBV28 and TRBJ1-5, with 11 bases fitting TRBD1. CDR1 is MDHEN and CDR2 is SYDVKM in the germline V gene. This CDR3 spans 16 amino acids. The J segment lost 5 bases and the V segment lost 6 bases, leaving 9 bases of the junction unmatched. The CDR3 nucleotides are TGTGCCAGCAGGCAACGGGACAGGGGGAGCGATCAGCCCCAGCATTTT. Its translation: CASRQRDRGSDQPQHF.

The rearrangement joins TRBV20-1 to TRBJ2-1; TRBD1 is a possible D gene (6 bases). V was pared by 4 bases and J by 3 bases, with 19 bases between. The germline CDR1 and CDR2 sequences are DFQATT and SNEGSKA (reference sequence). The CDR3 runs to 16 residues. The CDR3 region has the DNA TGCAGTGCTATTCCTGGCTGGGGGCCAAACTACAATGAGCAGTTCTTC. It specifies CSAIPGWGPNYNEQFF.

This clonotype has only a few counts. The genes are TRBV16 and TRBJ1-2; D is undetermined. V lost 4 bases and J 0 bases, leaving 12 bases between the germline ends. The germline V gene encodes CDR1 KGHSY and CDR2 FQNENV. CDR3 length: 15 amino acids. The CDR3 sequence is CASSPQAQPNYGYTF. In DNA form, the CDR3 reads TGTGCCAGCAGCCCCCAGGCTCAGCCTAACTATGGCTACACCTTC. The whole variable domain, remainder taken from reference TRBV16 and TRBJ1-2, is GEEVAQTPKHLVRGEGQKAKLYCAPIKGHSYVFWYQQVLKNEFKFLISFQNENVFDETGMPKERFSAKCLPNSPCSLEIQATKLEDSAVYFCASSPQAQPNYGYTFGSGTRLTVV.

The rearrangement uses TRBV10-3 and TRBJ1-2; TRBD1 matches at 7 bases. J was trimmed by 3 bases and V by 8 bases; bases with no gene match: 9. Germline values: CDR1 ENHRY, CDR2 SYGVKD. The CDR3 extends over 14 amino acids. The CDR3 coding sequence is TGTGCCATCGTGGAAGAGGGGGCGGACTATGGCTACACCTTC. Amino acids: CAIVEEGADYGYTF.

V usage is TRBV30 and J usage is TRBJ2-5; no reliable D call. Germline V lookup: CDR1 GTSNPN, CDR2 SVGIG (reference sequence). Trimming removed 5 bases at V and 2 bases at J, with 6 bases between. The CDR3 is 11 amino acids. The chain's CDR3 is CAWVKQETQYF. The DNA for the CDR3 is TGTGCCTGGGTCAAACAAGAGACCCAGTACTTC.